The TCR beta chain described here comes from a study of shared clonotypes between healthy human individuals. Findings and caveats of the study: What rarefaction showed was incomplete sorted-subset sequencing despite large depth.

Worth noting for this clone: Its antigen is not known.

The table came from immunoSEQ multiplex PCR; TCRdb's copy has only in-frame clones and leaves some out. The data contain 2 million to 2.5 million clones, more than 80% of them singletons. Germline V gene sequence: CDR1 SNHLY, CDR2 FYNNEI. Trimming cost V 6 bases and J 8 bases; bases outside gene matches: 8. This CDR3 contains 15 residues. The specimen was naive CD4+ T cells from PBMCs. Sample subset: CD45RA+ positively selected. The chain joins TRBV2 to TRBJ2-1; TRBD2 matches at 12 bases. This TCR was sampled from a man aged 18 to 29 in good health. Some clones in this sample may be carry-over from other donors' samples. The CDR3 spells CASSELAGGGDEQFF. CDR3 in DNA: TGTGCCAGCAGCGAACTAGCGGGAGGTGGCGATGAGCAGTTCTTC. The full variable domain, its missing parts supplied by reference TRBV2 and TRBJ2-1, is EPEVTQTPSHQVTQMGQEVILRCVPISNHLYFYWYRQILGQKVEFLVSFYNNEISEKSEIFDDQFSVERPDGSNFTLKIRSTKLEDSAMYFCASSELAGGGDEQFFGPGTRLTVL.